These T cell receptor beta chains were read from a single sample in a study of vaccination and CD4 T cells after COVID-19. What these receptors recognize is not known. MiXCR was run by TCRdb on the PCR reads, yielding one entry per CDR3 protein. This table has 4,500 to 5,000 distinct CDR3 sequences, roughly two thirds appearing once. The source material was CD4+ T cells from blood, cultured in vitro. The receptor set was obtained from a human donor in good health. Both conserved end residues are part of each CDR3. A D gene is named only where the DNA matches it firmly. Clone sizes are given selectively: once, few, many, or a class where the clone is expanded.

-	-	TRBV28	TRBJ2-3	TGTGCCAGCAGTTTTGGCCCCGCCGGGGTCGTCACAGATACGCAGTATTTT	CASSFGPAGVVTDTQYF
-	TRBD1	TRBV12-3/TRBV12-4	TRBJ1-2	TGTGCCAGCAGTCGGACAGGGAGTAAAGGTGCCAACTATGGCTACACCTTC	CASSRTGSKGANYGYTF
-	-	TRBV10-1	TRBJ1-2	TGCGCCAGCAGTGAAAACCAAAACTATGGCTACACCTTC	CASSENQNYGYTF
-	-	TRBV27	TRBJ1-1	TGTGCCAGCAGTTCGGTACAGAAAAGCACTGAAGCTTTCTTT	CASSSVQKSTEAFF
-	-	TRBV7-9	TRBJ2-5	TGTGCCAGCAGCTTAGGGGGCCAGCAAGAGACCCAGTACTTC	CASSLGGQQETQYF
-	-	TRBV6-5	TRBJ2-2	TGTGCCAGCAGTTACGGCCAGCCCCACACCGGGGAGCTGTTTTTT	CASSYGQPHTGELFF
-	TRBD1	TRBV6-1	TRBJ1-3	TGTGCCAGCAAGGGGGCGCCGGGAAACACCATATATTTT	CASKGAPGNTIYF
-	-	TRBV24-1	TRBJ2-2	TGTGCCACCAGTGAGTCAGGGGACCCCGGGGAGCTGTTTTTT	CATSESGDPGELFF
-	-	TRBV19	TRBJ1-1	TGTGCCAGTGGCTGGGCGGCTGAAGCTTTCTTT	CASGWAAEAFF
-	-	TRBV28	TRBJ2-3	TGTGCCAGCAGTTTGGTTTCCAGCGAAGGGGAGTATTTT	CASSLVSSEGEYF
-	TRBD2	TRBV6-2/TRBV6-3	TRBJ2-1	TGTGCCAGCACCACTAGCGGGAGGTGGGCAGGGCCCCATGAGCAGTTCTTC	CASTTSGRWAGPHEQFF
-	-	TRBV19	TRBJ1-1	TGTGCCAGTATGGGGACTGAAGCTTTCTTT	CASMGTEAFF
-	-	TRBV15	TRBJ1-2	TGTGCCACCAGCAGAGATGCGAGCACGGCTATCTATGGCTACACCTTC	CATSRDASTAIYGYTF
-	-	TRBV12-3/TRBV12-4	TRBJ2-5	TGTGCCAGCAGTCCCCAGGGGGCGGGGGGTAAGGAGACCCAGTACTTC	CASSPQGAGGKETQYF
-	-	TRBV7-2	TRBJ1-3	TGTGCCAGCAGCTTAGTGGGGGGGGCGCGACCCGGTGGAAACACCATATATTTT	CASSLVGGARPGGNTIYF
few	TRBD1	TRBV19	TRBJ1-5	TGTGCCAGTAGTGGCCGGACAGGTCTGGGCAATCAGCCCCAGCATTTT	CASSGRTGLGNQPQHF
-	TRBD2	TRBV19	TRBJ2-7	TGTGCCAGTAGCGCAGCGCCTAGCGGGAGGGATTGGCAGTACTTC	CASSAAPSGRDWQYF
-	-	TRBV21-1	TRBJ1-5	TGTGCCAGCACCCGAGGACAGGACGGACAGCCCCAGCATTTT	CASTRGQDGQPQHF
-	-	TRBV6-5	TRBJ2-7	TGTGCCAGCAGTTACGCGGGACCCTCGTTCTACGAGCAGTACTTC	CASSYAGPSFYEQYF
-	-	TRBV6-1	TRBJ1-2	TGTGCCACAAGGGGAGGGTTAATTAGTGGCTACACCTTC	CATRGGLISGYTF
-	-	TRBV7-8	TRBJ1-1	TGTGCCAGCAGCTTAGCTCTGGCCCCCGAAGCTTTCTTT	CASSLALAPEAFF
-	-	TRBV6-5	TRBJ1-5	TGTGCCAGCAGTTACGCCGGGTCCCATCAGCCCCAGCATTTT	CASSYAGSHQPQHF
few	TRBD1	TRBV2	TRBJ2-7	TGTGCCAGCAAAAGGACAGGGGGGAGTGAGCAGTACTTC	CASKRTGGSEQYF
-	-	TRBV7-9	TRBJ1-3	TGTGCCAGCATCCTAGGGCGGGGAACTGGAAACACCATATATTTT	CASILGRGTGNTIYF
-	-	TRBV19	TRBJ2-3	TGTGCAGCCGGACCGTCCGGGATTTCAACAGATACGCAGTATTTT	CAAGPSGISTDTQYF
-	TRBD1	TRBV6-1	TRBJ1-2	TGTGCCAGCAGTGAGACAGGGGGCTATGGCTACACCTTC	CASSETGGYGYTF
once	-	TRBV19	TRBJ2-7	TGTGCCAGTAGTATAGATCTATTTGGGAGCTACGAGCAGTACTTC	CASSIDLFGSYEQYF
-	-	TRBV5-1	TRBJ2-5	TGCGCCAGCAGCTCCCCGCGACAGCCCGGACAAGAGACCCAGTACTTC	CASSSPRQPGQETQYF
once	TRBD2	TRBV19	TRBJ2-2	TGTGCCAGTAGTATCACTAGCGGGACGAACACCGGGGAGCTGTTTTTT	CASSITSGTNTGELFF
-	-	TRBV21-1	TRBJ1-2	TGTGCCAGCAGCAAATTAACTAACGTTAACTATGGCTACACCTTC	CASSKLTNVNYGYTF
-	-	TRBV6-5	TRBJ1-1	TGTGCCAGCAGTTACTCCTGGAATATGAACACTGAAGCTTTCTTT	CASSYSWNMNTEAFF
large	TRBD2	TRBV28	TRBJ2-5	TGTGCCAGCAGCCCCCCGGGAGAAGCGGGGGGCCAGTACTTC	CASSPPGEAGGQYF
-	TRBD1	TRBV5-1	TRBJ1-5	TGCGCCAGCAGCGCCAACAGGGGAGGGCAGCCCCAGCATTTT	CASSANRGGQPQHF
-	-	TRBV20-1	TRBJ2-1	TGCAGTGCTAGGGGGCCTAGGACTAATGAGCAGTTCTTC	CSARGPRTNEQFF
large	-	TRBV5-5	TRBJ1-2	TGTGCCAGCAGCTTGGCTGGAGAACAGGGCGGCTATGGCTACACCTTC	CASSLAGEQGGYGYTF
-	-	TRBV6-2/TRBV6-3	TRBJ2-3	TGCGCCAGCAGTTACGTGGGCCAGCGAGCAGATACGCAGTATTTT	CASSYVGQRADTQYF